The clone carrying this T cell receptor (beta chain) was observed a handful of times. Its matching antigen is unknown. This table comes from immunoSEQ multiplex PCR, and its TCRdb copy is limited to in-frame clones, with some not included. The table includes 100,000 to 150,000 clones, around 84% detected once. The CDR3 has 12 amino acids. This sample is part of a study of identifying expanded T cells in peripheral blood. General observations from the study: Differentially abundant clones: 0.95 to 1.5 between replicates, 15 to 17 at around 15 days, less than 20 at four. Clone count variance between approximately 2-week samples rose with total template count.

The V call is TRBV21-1, the J call TRBJ1-6. TRBV21-1 is deemed a pseudogene. Sequenced: blood. The TCR was taken from a person aged 18 to 75 in good health. The CDR3: CRQWARRSPLHF. CDR3 coding DNA: TGCCGCCAGTGGGCTCGGAGATCACCCCTCCACTTT.